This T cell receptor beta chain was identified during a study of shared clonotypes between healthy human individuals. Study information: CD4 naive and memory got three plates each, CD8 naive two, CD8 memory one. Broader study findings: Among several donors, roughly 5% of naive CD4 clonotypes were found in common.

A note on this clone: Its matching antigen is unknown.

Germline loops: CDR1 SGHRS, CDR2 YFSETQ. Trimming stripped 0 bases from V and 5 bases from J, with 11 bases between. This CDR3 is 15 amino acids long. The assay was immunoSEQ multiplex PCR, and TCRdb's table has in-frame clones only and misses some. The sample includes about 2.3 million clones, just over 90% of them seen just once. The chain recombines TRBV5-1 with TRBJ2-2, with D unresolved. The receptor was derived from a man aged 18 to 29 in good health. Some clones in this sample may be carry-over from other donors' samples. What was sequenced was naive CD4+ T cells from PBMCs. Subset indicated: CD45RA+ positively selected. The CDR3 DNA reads TGCGCCAGCAGCTTGGGGTCTCCTCAGACCGGGGAGCTGTTTTTT. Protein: CASSLGSPQTGELFF.